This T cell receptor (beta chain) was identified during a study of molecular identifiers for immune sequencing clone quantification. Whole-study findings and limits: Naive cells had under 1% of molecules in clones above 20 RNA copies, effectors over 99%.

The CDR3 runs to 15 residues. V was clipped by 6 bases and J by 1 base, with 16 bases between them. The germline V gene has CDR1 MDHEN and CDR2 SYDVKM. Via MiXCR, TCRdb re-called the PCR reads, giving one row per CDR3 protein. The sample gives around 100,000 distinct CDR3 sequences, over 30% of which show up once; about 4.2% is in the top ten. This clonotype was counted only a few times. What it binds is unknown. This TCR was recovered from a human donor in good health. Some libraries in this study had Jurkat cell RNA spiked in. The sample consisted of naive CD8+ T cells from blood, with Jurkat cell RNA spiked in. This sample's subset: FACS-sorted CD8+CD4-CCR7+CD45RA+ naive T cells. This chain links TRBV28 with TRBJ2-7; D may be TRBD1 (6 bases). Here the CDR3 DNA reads TGTGCCAGCAGCTACCCACAGGGAAGGTCCTACGAGCAGTACTTC. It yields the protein CASSYPQGRSYEQYF.